The next 3 T cell receptor beta chains were all read from a single sample in a study of neurological immune-mediated disorders. TCRdb used MiXCR to reprocess the 5' RACE reads, holding one entry per CDR3 protein. The sample includes roughly 80,000 distinct CDR3 sequences, nearly 6% of them seen just once. Documented time point: longitudinal time-point 2. Source material: PBMCs. The receptors come from a woman aged 55-70 years with multiple sclerosis.

This clonotype was seen many times. CDR3 DNA sequence: TGCGCCAGCAGCTTGGAAGAGGACACTGAAGCTTTCTTT. Protein sequence: CASSLEEDTEAFF. The V call is TRBV5-1, the J call TRBJ1-1, with D uncertain. CDR3 length: 13 residues. Trimming shortened V by 0 bases and J by 3 bases, and 6 bases separated the two germline ends. The germline V gene encodes CDR1 SGHRS and CDR2 YFSETQ.

This chain uses TRBV29-1 with TRBJ1-1, with 8 bases that match TRBD1. V trimming: 5 bases; J trimming: 3 bases; junction bases outside the gene matches: 2. This CDR3 region has 12 residues. Germline V gives CDR1 SQVTM, CDR2 ANQGSEA. CDR3 DNA sequence: TGCAGCGTTTCGACAGGGGACACTGAAGCTTTCTTT. As protein: CSVSTGDTEAFF.

This clonotype was observed many times. The chain uses TRBV12-3 or TRBV12-4 and TRBJ2-1, with D perhaps TRBD1 (5 bases). The CDR3 extends over 16 amino acids. V lost 6 bases and J lost 6, with 21 bases in between. DNA of the CDR3: TGTGCCAGCAGCCCACTCCAGGGTGTGGTGGTCAATGAGCAGTTCTTC. Encoded protein: CASSPLQGVVVNEQFF.